These 28 T cell receptor beta chains share one sample of origin, sequenced in a study of vaccination effects on CD4 cells after COVID-19. No antigen is known for these receptors. CD4+ T cell isolation took place after nine to eleven days of culture. Only in-frame clones appear in the TCRdb table, and some are missing; sequencing was by immunoSEQ multiplex PCR. This sample yields approximately 37,000 clones, of which 65% to 80% are seen a single time; around 3% belongs to the top ten. Sequences were derived from CD4+ T cells from PBMCs cultured without peptide, sampled before COVID-19 vaccination. These receptor sequences come from a human donor who received a COVID-19 vaccine.

Comments on this clone: One end of the junction does not line up with germline, which may come from a read error. The rearrangement joins TRBV7-7 to TRBJ2-3; TRBD2 matches 13 bases. CDR1 and CDR2 (germline): SSHAT, FNYEAQ (reference sequence). CDR3 length equals 16 residues. CDR3 in DNA: TGTGCTAGCAGCTCCGGACTAGCGGGAGAGGCAGATACGCAGTATTTT. Amino acid sequence: CASSSGLAGEADTQYF.

The chain couples TRBV7-2 to TRBJ2-7; TRBD2 is a possible D gene (6 bases). The V gene lost 3 bases and the J gene lost 7 bases, with 13 bases spanning the gap. The CDR3 extends over 13 amino acids. Germline lookup yields CDR1 SGHTA and CDR2 FQGNSA. CDR3 bases: TGTGCCAGCAGCTTCCCGGGACTCGAGGAGCAGTACTTC. It encodes CASSFPGLEEQYF.

The chain combines TRBV5-1 with TRBJ2-1, with 8 bases lining up with TRBD1. The J segment lost 0 bases and the V segment lost 4 bases, leaving 3 bases of the junction unmatched. The germline CDR1 and CDR2 sequences are SGHRS and YFSETQ. This CDR3 contains 15 residues. CDR3 coding DNA: TGCGCCAGCAGCCCCGGACAGGGCTCCTACAATGAGCAGTTCTTC. Translated: CASSPGQGSYNEQFF. Supplemented by reference TRBV5-1 and TRBJ2-1, the full variable domain reads KAGVTQTPRYLIKTRGQQVTLSCSPISGHRSVSWYQQTPGQGLQFLFEYFSETQRNKGNFPGRFSGRQFSNSRSEMNVSTLELGDSALYLCASSPGQGSYNEQFFGPGTRLTVL.

The chain joins TRBV10-3 to TRBJ2-7; possibly TRBD1 or TRBD2 for D (5 bases each). The CDR3 length is 12 residues. Germline assignment: CDR1 ENHRY and CDR2 SYGVKD. V lost 10 bases and J lost 0, with 10 bases in between. The CDR3 reads CATWDGSYEQYF. For the CDR3, the DNA is TGTGCCACTTGGGACGGCTCCTACGAGCAGTACTTC.

The chain's CDR3 is CASSGTDQPQHF. CDR3 coding DNA: TGTGCCAGCAGTGGTACCGATCAGCCCCAGCATTTT. The chain joins TRBV2 to TRBJ1-5, with D unclear. CDR1 is SNHLY and CDR2 is FYNNEI in the germline V gene. The CDR3 totals 12 residues. V lost 4 bases and J 5 bases, leaving 6 bases between the germline ends.

This clone was seen only once. This sequence joins TRBV19 and TRBJ1-6, with TRBD1 identical over 7 bases. J gave up 1 base and V 4 bases, and 4 bases lay outside the gene matches. The germline V gene encodes CDR1 LNHDA and CDR2 SQIVND (reference sequence). This CDR3 spans 16 amino acids. The CDR3 nucleotides are TGTGCCAGTAGTACGACAGGGCGGTCCTATAATTCACCCCTCCACTTT. This sequence encodes CASSTTGRSYNSPLHF.

This chain links TRBV28 with TRBJ2-5; 7 bases line up with TRBD1. V lost 10 bases, J lost 2 bases, and 16 bases stayed unmatched. The germline CDR1 and CDR2 sequences are MDHEN and SYDVKM. This CDR3 contains 16 residues. CDR3 bases: TGTGCCACAGGGGGAAGGTGGCGTAGCAAACAAGAGACCCAGTACTTC. This encodes CATGGRWRSKQETQYF.

The chain recombines TRBV4-1 with TRBJ1-1, with D hard to call. V lost 0 bases and J lost 1, with 3 bases in between. The CDR3 sequence is 13 residues long. CDR1 and CDR2 from the germline V gene are MGHRA and YSYEKL. CDR3 residues: CASSQDPNTEAFF. In DNA form, the CDR3 reads TGCGCCAGCAGCCAAGATCCGAACACTGAAGCTTTCTTT.

The chain carries TRBV27 and TRBJ2-7; the D gene is possibly TRBD1 (7 bases). CDR1 and CDR2 (germline): MNHEY, SMNVEV (reference sequence). The CDR3 spans 15 residues. The germline V and J ends were trimmed by 0 bases and 2 bases, with 11 bases remaining between them. As DNA, the CDR3 is TGTGCCAGCAGTTTATCCCCAGGGGGGCCCTACGAGCAGTACTTC. Translation: CASSLSPGGPYEQYF.

The chain has TRBV2 and TRBJ1-4; D not certain. The CDR3 runs to 14 residues. Trimming removed 4 bases at V and 8 bases at J, with 14 bases between. CDR1 SNHLY and CDR2 FYNNEI come from the germline V gene. The CDR3 loop reads CASSVMGFWEKLFF. CDR3 bases: TGTGCCAGCAGTGTAATGGGTTTTTGGGAAAAACTGTTTTTT.

The chain uses TRBV3-1 (or the pseudogene TRBV3-2) and TRBJ1-6; 7 bases map to TRBD1. The V segment lost 0 bases and the J segment 0 bases; nucleotides outside the gene matches: 5. This CDR3 contains 18 residues. Germline V gene lookup returns CDR1 LGHDT and CDR2 YNNKEL (reference sequence). Here the CDR3 reads CASSQDSNRGSYNSPLHF. In nucleotides, the CDR3 is TGTGCCAGCAGCCAAGATTCGAACAGGGGCTCCTATAATTCACCCCTCCACTTT.

The V gene is TRBV7-9, the J gene TRBJ1-1, with TRBD1 matching over 7 bases. Germline CDR1 and CDR2: SEHNR and FQNEAQ (reference sequence). Unmatched junction bases numbered 6, after V lost 5 bases and J lost 0 bases. The CDR3 length is 15 residues. CDR3 in DNA: TGTGCCAGCAGCGTAGTGACAGGGCTGAACACTGAAGCTTTCTTT. It translates to CASSVVTGLNTEAFF.

This clone has more than one count but fewer than ten. The chain combines TRBV4-3 with TRBJ2-2, with D uncertain. The germline V and J ends were trimmed by 0 bases and 0 bases, with 2 bases remaining between them. The CDR3 is 14 amino acids. Germline CDR1 and CDR2: LGHNA and YSLEER. The CDR3 spells CASSQEPNTGELFF. The DNA of the CDR3 is TGCGCCAGCAGCCAAGAACCGAACACCGGGGAGCTGTTTTTT.

The chain has TRBV7-9 and TRBJ2-7, with D perhaps assigned TRBD1 or TRBD2 (5 bases each). Trimming stripped 1 base from V and 2 bases from J, with 9 bases between. CDR3 length equals 14 residues. Germline V gene sequence: CDR1 SEHNR, CDR2 FQNEAQ (reference sequence). For the CDR3, the DNA is TGTGCCAGCAGCTTAGGAGGGGCCGCCTACGAGCAGTACTTC. It is translated as CASSLGGAAYEQYF.

The V gene is TRBV12-3 or TRBV12-4, the J gene TRBJ1-1; D ambiguous. V lost 5 bases and J lost 0, with 7 bases in between. The CDR3 contains 13 residues. CDR3 nucleotides: TGTGCCAGCAGTGCCAAGATGAACACTGAAGCTTTCTTT. Translation: CASSAKMNTEAFF.

J is TRBJ1-6 and V is TRBV27; D might be TRBD1 (6 bases). The CDR3 extends over 16 amino acids. Trimming stripped 4 bases from V and 10 bases from J, with 20 bases between. The V gene's germline CDR1 is MNHEY and CDR2 SMNVEV (reference sequence). The DNA of the CDR3 is TGTGCCAGCAGTTGGGGGGCGGCGGCTTCGGGGTCACCCCTCCACTTT. Amino acid sequence: CASSWGAAASGSPLHF.

This clone has just a few counts. The chain recombines TRBV4-3 with TRBJ1-5; no definite D call. This CDR3 contains 17 residues. The germline V gene encodes CDR1 LGHNA and CDR2 YSLEER. V was cut by 0 bases and J by 0 bases, with 12 bases left in between. CDR3: CASSQDHLSSSNQPQHF. CDR3 bases: TGCGCCAGCAGCCAAGACCATCTTTCCTCTAGCAATCAGCCCCAGCATTTT.

This CDR3 reads CASSVSSGLGSFNEQFF. DNA for the CDR3: TGTGCCAGCAGTGTCTCTAGCGGTCTCGGTTCCTTTAATGAGCAGTTCTTC. The V gene is TRBV28, the J gene TRBJ2-1; 7 nucleotides line up with TRBD2. The CDR3 extends over 17 amino acids. Per the germline V gene, CDR1 is MDHEN and CDR2 is SYDVKM. The V segment lost 5 bases and the J segment 7 bases; nucleotides outside the gene matches: 17.

The J gene is TRBJ2-5, the V gene TRBV6-1; D is unresolved. Trimming removed 2 bases from V and 0 bases from J, with 4 bases in between. Germline V CDR1 and CDR2: MNHNS, SASEGT. The CDR3 loop spans 13 amino acids. The CDR3 sequence is CASSERDQETQYF. The CDR3 coding sequence is TGTGCCAGCAGTGAAAGGGACCAAGAGACCCAGTACTTC.

This clone has a single count. This chain uses TRBV6-5 with TRBJ1-6; TRBD1 might be the D (5 bases). Trimming removed 0 bases at V and 10 bases at J, with 13 bases between. The CDR3 is 15 residues long. Germline CDR1 is MNHEY and CDR2 is SVGAGI. The CDR3, as DNA: TGTGCCAGCAGTTACTCGAGACAGCGAGGGTCACCCCTCCACTTT. Translated, it gives CASSYSRQRGSPLHF.

This sequence joins TRBV19 and TRBJ1-1, with unresolved D. The CDR3 is made up of 16 amino acids. Germline V gene data show CDR1 as LNHDA and CDR2 as SQIVND (reference sequence). With 6 bases removed from V and 0 bases from J, the gap between germline ends came to 17 bases. The CDR3: CASREARRSLNTEAFF. As DNA, the CDR3 is TGTGCCAGTAGGGAAGCGCGCCGAAGTTTGAACACTGAAGCTTTCTTT.

The V and J genes are TRBV12-5 and TRBJ2-7; 7 bases are a match to TRBD1. The CDR3 is made up of 15 amino acids. Germline CDR1 is LGHNT and CDR2 is FRNRAP. V trimming: 6 bases; J trimming: 4 bases; junction bases outside the gene matches: 12. The CDR3, as DNA: TGTGCTAGTGGAAGTGACAGGGATAAAAATTACGAGCAGTACTTC. Its translation is CASGSDRDKNYEQYF.

This CDR3 is CAIRGQGANTGELFF. Written as DNA, the CDR3 is TGTGCCATCAGAGGACAGGGGGCAAACACCGGGGAGCTGTTTTTT. The chain couples TRBV10-3 to TRBJ2-2; 11 bases match TRBD1. Trimming removed 6 bases from V and 2 bases from J; junction bases left unmatched: 2. The CDR3 runs to 15 residues. CDR1 is ENHRY and CDR2 is SYGVKD in the germline V gene.

The V gene is TRBV3-1 (or the pseudogene TRBV3-2), the J gene TRBJ1-2; D might be TRBD1 (6 bases). CDR1 and CDR2 (germline): LGHDT, YNNKEL (reference sequence). The CDR3 covers 14 residues. V lost 0 bases to trimming and J lost 8 bases, with 13 bases between them. The CDR3 DNA reads TGTGCCAGCAGCCAAGAGGACCCCAGGGGAGGCTACACCTTC. Translating it yields CASSQEDPRGGYTF.

V gene TRBV7-8 combines with J gene TRBJ1-1, with 8 bases lining up with TRBD1. V lost 5 bases and J lost 1; bases outside the gene matches: 9. In germline, CDR1 is SGHVS, CDR2 FQNEAQ. There are 16 residues in the CDR3. The CDR3 DNA reads TGTGCCAGCAGCCGGTGGTCTGGACAGGGGAACACTGAAGCTTTCTTT. Its protein product is CASSRWSGQGNTEAFF.

The CDR3 reads CASRPQGTNTEAFF. The CDR3, as DNA: TGTGCCAGCAGGCCCCAGGGTACGAACACTGAAGCTTTCTTT. The rearrangement joins TRBV6-5 to TRBJ1-1, with a tentative D call TRBD1 (5 bases). Germline V gene sequence: CDR1 MNHEY, CDR2 SVGAGI. Trimming shortened V by 6 bases and J by 1 base, and 12 bases separated the two germline ends. The CDR3 has 14 residues.

CDR3 residues: CASSTGPGGGGEQYF. The CDR3 region has the DNA TGTGCCAGCAGCACAGGGCCTGGGGGGGGCGGCGAGCAGTACTTC. The chain employs TRBV11-2 and TRBJ2-7; maybe TRBD2 (7 bases). Germline CDR1 reads SGHAT; CDR2 reads FQNNGV. The CDR3 sequence is 15 residues long. Between the trimmed V and J ends, which lost 5 bases and 6 bases, there was a span of 20 bases. The whole variable domain, remainder taken from reference TRBV11-2 and TRBJ2-7, is EAGVAQSPRYKIIEKRQSVAFWCNPISGHATLYWYQQILGQGPKLLIQFQNNGVVDDSQLPKDRFSAERLKGVDSTLKIQPAKLEDSAVYLCASSTGPGGGGEQYFGPGTRLTVT.

The chain recombines TRBV9 with TRBJ1-1, with D uncertain. The CDR3 is 15 residues long. Trimming removed 0 bases at V and 1 base at J, with 10 bases between. The germline V gene has CDR1 SGDLS and CDR2 YYNGEE. The CDR3 sequence is CASSVGPRGNTEAFF. In DNA, the CDR3 is TGTGCCAGCAGCGTAGGTCCCCGGGGGAACACTGAAGCTTTCTTT. Drawing the rest from reference TRBV9 and TRBJ1-1, the complete variable domain is DSGVTQTPKHLITATGQRVTLRCSPRSGDLSVYWYQQSLDQGLQFLIQYYNGEERAKGNILERFSAQQFPDLHSELNLSSLELGDSALYFCASSVGPRGNTEAFFGQGTRLTVV.